These 6 T cell receptor beta chains originate from one sample sequenced in a study of blood T cell repertoires in COVID-19. Method: immunoSEQ multiplex PCR; TCRdb's copy keeps in-frame clones and lacks some. The sample yields tens of thousands of clones, about 78% seen once. The sequenced material came from peripheral blood. The source of these receptors is a man aged 45 to 65 with active or convalescent COVID-19.

V is TRBV30 and J is TRBJ2-4; D not certain. The V and J ends lost 1 base and 0 bases respectively, with 4 bases between them. Germline V gives CDR1 GTSNPN, CDR2 SVGIG (reference sequence). The CDR3 sequence is 13 residues long. The CDR3 sequence: CAWSALAKNIQYF. The CDR3 DNA reads as TGTGCCTGGAGTGCGTTAGCCAAAAACATTCAGTACTTC.

This rearrangement joins TRBV10-3 to TRBJ2-1; TRBD2 matches at 12 bases. V was clipped by 9 bases and J by 8 bases; unmatched bases: 5. The CDR3 is 13 residues long. Germline V lookup: CDR1 ENHRY, CDR2 SYGVKD. The CDR3 nucleotides are TGTGCCATAAGACTAGCGGGGGATTATGAGCAGTTCTTC. Translating gives CAIRLAGDYEQFF.

The J gene is TRBJ2-2, the V gene TRBV2; D uncertain. Trimming removed 8 bases at V and 2 bases at J, with 6 bases between. This CDR3 contains 12 residues. CDR1 SNHLY and CDR2 FYNNEI come from the germline V gene. CDR3: CASPSNTGELFF. The CDR3 nucleotides read TGTGCCAGCCCTTCTAACACCGGGGAGCTGTTTTTT.

This rearrangement joins TRBV7-9 to TRBJ2-7, with 8 nucleotides matching TRBD1. Trimming cost V 6 bases and J 6 bases; bases outside gene matches: 7. The CDR3 sequence is 13 residues long. The germline CDR1 and CDR2 sequences are SEHNR and FQNEAQ (reference sequence). This chain's CDR3 is CASRQDRVLEQYF. CDR3 DNA: TGTGCCAGCAGACAGGACAGGGTCCTCGAGCAGTACTTC.

The chain carries TRBV11-2 and TRBJ2-1; 8 bases are a match to TRBD2. With 5 bases clipped from V and 7 bases from J, the junction kept 13 bases outside the gene matches. The CDR3 extends over 16 amino acids. The germline gives CDR1 SGHAT, CDR2 FQNNGV. CDR3 region: CASSPPGIAGSNEQFF. CDR3 in DNA: TGTGCCAGCAGCCCGCCAGGGATAGCGGGATCTAATGAGCAGTTCTTC.

The CDR3 nucleotides are TGTGCCAGCAGCTTAGATCTCCGACAGGGGGCCAAAAACATTCAGTACTTC. The encoded protein is CASSLDLRQGAKNIQYF. The chain couples TRBV11-2 to TRBJ2-4, with 8 bases lining up with TRBD1. Germline CDR1 reads SGHAT; CDR2 reads FQNNGV. V trimming: 0 bases; J trimming: 1 base; junction bases outside the gene matches: 5. The CDR3 covers 17 residues.